The source of this TCR beta chain is a study of T cell changes during pregnancy in multiple sclerosis. The junction had 10 bases not matched to a gene; V was cut back by 3 bases and J by 5 bases. The CDR3 contains 15 residues. The germline V gene encodes CDR1 LNHNV and CDR2 YYDKDF (reference sequence). Generated by immunoSEQ multiplex PCR, the TCRdb table keeps only in-frame clones and is missing some. The sample carries under 55,000 clones, over 90% recorded once. About this clone: Different DNA sequences within this sample yield the same CDR3.

The chain carries TRBV15 and TRBJ2-7; TRBD1 aligns across 7 bases. This material consisted of CD4+ T cells from peripheral blood mononuclear cells, taken after pregnancy. This TCR came from a female donor in good health, enrolled as a control in a pregnancy study. The CDR3 bases are TGTGCCACCAGCAGTGAATCAACAGGGGTCCACGAGCAGTACTTC. Translating it yields CATSSESTGVHEQYF.